These T cell receptor beta chains were read from a single sample in a study of cytomegalovirus exposure and HLA in healthy donors. Repertoires were generated with immunoSEQ multiplex PCR, while TCRdb's copy carries only in-frame clones and drops some. Of around 180,000 clones in the sample, approximately 84% are singletons; the top ten hold 4% to 6%. The sequencing input was PBMCs. These receptors were obtained from a girl aged 10 to 17 in good health and CMV-seropositive. CDR3s include the opening cysteine and the closing phenylalanine or tryptophan. Fields, in order: CDR3 length, J gene, D gene, clone size, V gene, CDR3 DNA, CDR3 protein. The D gene is left open where the match is weak. Size tells how often a clone was seen (once, few, many) or the class of an expanded clone, and some rows leave it out.

>16|TRBJ1-1|TRBD1|NA|TRBV19
TGTGCCAGTAGTATAGAGACAACAGGGGTGAACACTGAAGCTTTCTTT
CASSIETTGVNTEAFF
>13|TRBJ1-2|NA|NA|TRBV7-3
TGTGCCAGCAGCGCCGCGGGGGCGTATGGCTACACCTTC
CASSAAGAYGYTF
>14|TRBJ2-7|NA|NA|TRBV7-6
TGTGCCAGCAGCTTAGGTTACAGCGGTTACGAGCAGTACTTC
CASSLGYSGYEQYF
>15|TRBJ1-1|TRBD1|NA|TRBV7-9
TGTGCCAGCAGCTTCACAGGGGTAATGAACACTGAAGCTTTCTTT
CASSFTGVMNTEAFF
>14|TRBJ1-5|NA|NA|TRBV2
TGTGCCAGCACCGGGGAGGGGAGAAATCAGCCCCAGCATTTT
CASTGEGRNQPQHF
>14|TRBJ1-3|NA|NA|TRBV19
TGTGCCAGTAGTAGGGACATAACTGGAAACACCATATATTTT
CASSRDITGNTIYF
>15|TRBJ2-1|NA|few|TRBV5-4
TGTGCCAGCAGCTTGACTACGACAGGTGGGAATGAGCAGTTCTTC
CASSLTTTGGNEQFF
>14|TRBJ1-5|TRBD1|once|TRBV5-5
TGTGCCAGCAGCTGGACAGGGGGCAATCAGCCCCAGCATTTT
CASSWTGGNQPQHF
>15|TRBJ1-1|TRBD1|few|TRBV5-6
TGTGCCAGCAGCAAAATTACCGGGACAGGCGTTGAAGCTTTCTTT
CASSKITGTGVEAFF
>13|TRBJ2-5|NA|NA|TRBV7-9
TGTGCCAGCAGCTCGACAGAAGCAGAGACCCAGTACTTC
CASSSTEAETQYF
>14|TRBJ2-7|NA|NA|TRBV28
TGTGCCAGCAGTTTGGACAGCGTGACCTACGAGCAGTACTTC
CASSLDSVTYEQYF
>16|TRBJ2-2|TRBD1|NA|TRBV7-6
TGTGCCAGCAGCTTAGGACAGGGGCTATTCACCGGGGAGCTGTTTTTT
CASSLGQGLFTGELFF
>13|TRBJ1-2|TRBD1|NA|TRBV6-1
TGTGCCAGCAGTGATACAGGGGTGGGTGGCTACACCTTC
CASSDTGVGGYTF
>14|TRBJ1-1|NA|NA|TRBV5-6
TGTGCCAGCAGAGAAAGGCCACAGGGAACTGAAGCTTTCTTT
CASRERPQGTEAFF
>18|TRBJ2-5|TRBD2|NA|TRBV11-2
TGTGCCAGCAGCTTAGAAGGAGCGGGGGGGGGAATTCGGGAGACCCAGTACTTC
CASSLEGAGGGIRETQYF
>12|TRBJ1-2|TRBD1|NA|TRBV6-5
TGTGCCAGCGCGGGACAGTCTTTTGGCTACACCTTC
CASAGQSFGYTF
>13|TRBJ2-7|TRBD2|NA|TRBV2
TGTGCCAGCATACGGAGCGGGGGATACGAGCAGTACTTC
CASIRSGGYEQYF
>12|TRBJ1-6|NA|NA|TRBV28
TGTGCCAGCAGTTACAGAAATTCACCCCTCCACTTT
CASSYRNSPLHF
>18|TRBJ1-4|NA|NA|TRBV4-1
TGCACCAGCAGCCAAGTTAACTTTATTGGTCCGACTAATGAAAAACTGTTTTTT
CTSSQVNFIGPTNEKLFF
>15|TRBJ2-3|TRBD2|few|TRBV6-4
TGTGCCAGCAGTGCGCTAGCGGGGGGTCCAGATACGCAGTATTTT
CASSALAGGPDTQYF
>14|TRBJ1-2|NA|once|TRBV6-5
TGTGCCAGCAGTTCCCCTGCCAGGGGCTATGGCTACACCTTC
CASSSPARGYGYTF
>16|TRBJ1-4|NA|NA|TRBV9
TGTGCCAGCAGCTTCAGGGGATCGGTGGCTAATGAAAAACTGTTTTTT
CASSFRGSVANEKLFF
>15|TRBJ2-1|NA|NA|TRBV7-3
TGTGCCAGCAGCCTAGGGGGGGGGCGCGGAAATGAGCAGTTCTTC
CASSLGGGRGNEQFF
>18|TRBJ1-4|NA|NA|TRBV7-9
TGTGCCAGCAGCCTTCAACAGGGACAAACGCCGGCAAATGAAAAACTGTTTTTT
CASSLQQGQTPANEKLFF
>14|TRBJ1-5|TRBD1|once|TRBV29-1
TGCAGCGTTACCACCGGGACAGGGGGTTTGGCCCAGCATTTT
CSVTTGTGGLAQHF
>13|TRBJ2-7|NA|NA|TRBV19
TGTGCCAGTAGTTGGACAGTTGCCTACGAGCAGTACTTC
CASSWTVAYEQYF
>15|TRBJ2-5|NA|once|TRBV23-1
TGCGCCAGCAGTCAATTGAGAGAAGCGCAAGAGACCCAGTACTTC
CASSQLREAQETQYF
>14|TRBJ1-5|NA|once|TRBV6-4
TGTGCCAGCAGTGAGGACTTTAGCAATCAGCCCCAGCATTTT
CASSEDFSNQPQHF
>14|TRBJ2-2|TRBD2|NA|TRBV2
TGTGCCAGCAACAGCGGGGGGTGGACCGGGGAGCTGTTTTTT
CASNSGGWTGELFF
>15|TRBJ2-7|NA|few|TRBV6-5
TGTGCCAGCAGTTACTCGAGAGGGGACTCCTACGAGCAGTACTTC
CASSYSRGDSYEQYF
>15|TRBJ1-5|NA|few|TRBV25-1
TGTGCCAGCCAGAACGGGGGATATAGCAATCAGCCCCAGCATTTT
CASQNGGYSNQPQHF
>11|TRBJ1-2|NA|few|TRBV30
TGTGCCTGGAGTGAGGGAGTCGGCTACACCTTC
CAWSEGVGYTF
>13|TRBJ1-2|NA|NA|TRBV7-2
TGTGCCAGCAGCACCGGGAGGGGGTATGGCTACACCTTC
CASSTGRGYGYTF
>14|TRBJ1-2|TRBD1|NA|TRBV11-2
TGTGCCAGCAGCTTAGAGAGACAGGGCTATGGCTACACCTTC
CASSLERQGYGYTF
>13|TRBJ1-2|NA|NA|TRBV9
TGTGCCAGCAGCGTAGGGGGGGTGAATGGCTACACCTTC
CASSVGGVNGYTF
>15|TRBJ2-7|NA|NA|TRBV2
TGTGCCAGCAGTGACTGGAGGGACAGCTCCTACGAGCAGTACTTC
CASSDWRDSSYEQYF
>16|TRBJ2-7|TRBD1|once|TRBV11-3
TGTGCCAGCAGCTTAGGGGGACAGGATAGTACCTACGAGCAGTACTTC
CASSLGGQDSTYEQYF
>18|TRBJ1-1|TRBD1|NA|TRBV11-2
TGTGCCAGCACCTTTTTCGGGACAGGGCAGTTCGGAGGCACTGAAGCTTTCTTT
CASTFFGTGQFGGTEAFF
>16|TRBJ2-7|TRBD1|NA|TRBV15
TGTGCCACCAGCGGGAAGCAGGGGGTTGGTAGCGACGAGCAGTACTTC
CATSGKQGVGSDEQYF
>15|TRBJ1-3|TRBD1|NA|TRBV19
TGTGCCAGTAGACTAATCGGGACAGCTGGAAACACCATATATTTT
CASRLIGTAGNTIYF
>13|TRBJ2-2|NA|NA|TRBV11-3
TGTGCCAGCAGCCTTGGGAGTCCGGGGGAGCTGTTTTTT
CASSLGSPGELFF
>15|TRBJ1-3|NA|NA|TRBV7-2
TGTGCCAGCAGCCCCAGGGGATGGTCTGGAAACACCATATATTTT
CASSPRGWSGNTIYF
>14|TRBJ2-7|NA|NA|TRBV5-6
TGTGCCAGCAGCTTCAACGGACTCTCCTACGAGCAGTACTTC
CASSFNGLSYEQYF
>12|TRBJ1-2|NA|NA|TRBV6-6
TGTGCCAGCAGCCCGTCGGACATTGACTACACCTTC
CASSPSDIDYTF
>15|TRBJ2-5|NA|NA|TRBV11-2
TGTGCCAGCAGCTTAGATGGCTTGGAGTATGAGACCCAGTACTTC
CASSLDGLEYETQYF
>13|TRBJ2-2|TRBD2|NA|TRBV27
TGTGCCAGCAGGATAGCGGGTGCCGGGGAGCTGTTTTTT
CASRIAGAGELFF
>17|TRBJ1-2|TRBD1|NA|TRBV4-1
TGCGCCAGCAGCCAAGTGATTCGGGACAGGGATAACTATGGCTACACCTTC
CASSQVIRDRDNYGYTF
>18|TRBJ2-1|NA|NA|TRBV21-1
TGTGCCAGCAGCAAAAGAGGACTAGCGGGGACCTTCTACAATGAGCAGTTCTTC
CASSKRGLAGTFYNEQFF
>13|TRBJ1-2|NA|NA|TRBV18
TGTGCCAGCTCACCAGCCGGGGAGGGCGGCTACACCTTC
CASSPAGEGGYTF
>14|TRBJ1-2|TRBD1|NA|TRBV9
TGTGCCAGCAGCGCCCCCAGGGGGGACTATGGCTACACCTTC
CASSAPRGDYGYTF
>14|TRBJ1-4|NA|NA|TRBV7-9
TGTGCCAGCAGCTTTCATAGGGGTGGTGAAAAACTGTTTTTT
CASSFHRGGEKLFF
>17|TRBJ2-1|NA|NA|TRBV18
TGTGCCAGCTCACCCCCGAAACTGACTAAAGACGACAATGAGCAGTTCTTC
CASSPPKLTKDDNEQFF
>16|TRBJ1-5|TRBD1|NA|TRBV5-1
TGCGCCAGCAGCTTGGAGGCAGGGGGGAGCAATCAGCCCCAGCATTTT
CASSLEAGGSNQPQHF
>17|TRBJ1-3|NA|NA|TRBV19
TGTGCCAGTAGTATAAGTGGGCCCTACAGCTCTGGAAACACCATATATTTT
CASSISGPYSSGNTIYF
>16|TRBJ2-7|TRBD1|NA|TRBV4-1
TGCGCCAGCAGCCAAGTTGGGCTGGGACAGGGTGGCGAGCAGTACTTC
CASSQVGLGQGGEQYF
>14|TRBJ2-3|TRBD1|NA|TRBV13
TGTGCCAGCTCGGGGGACAGGGGCACAGATACGCAGTATTTT
CASSGDRGTDTQYF